These T cell receptor beta chains were read from a single sample in a study of regulatory T cells in long-lasting Graves disease. TCRdb reprocessed the multiplex PCR reads via MiXCR and lists one record per CDR3 protein. The table includes approximately 470,000 distinct CDR3 sequences, around 21% detected once. The source was peripheral blood mononuclear cells (PBMCs), collected when the disease was refractory, from a patient treated with antithyroid drugs. These TCRs come from a female donor with Graves disease. The CDR3 runs from the conserved cysteine through the conserved F or W. The D gene is left open where the match is weak. A row's size may be missing; if present it is once, few, many or a size class.

d_gene	v_gene	j_gene	abundance	CDR3aa	CDR3nt
-	TRBV2	TRBJ2-2	-	CASNSWATGELFF	TGTGCCAGCAACTCATGGGCCACCGGGGAGCTGTTTTTT
-	TRBV7-6	TRBJ2-2	-	CASRPAAGGELFF	TGTGCCAGCCGTCCCGCCGCGGGCGGGGAGCTGTTTTTT
-	TRBV12-3/TRBV12-4	TRBJ1-2	many	CASSFEGHSGYGYTF	TGTGCCAGCAGTTTTGAAGGCCACTCCGGCTATGGCTACACCTTC
-	TRBV27	TRBJ1-1	many	CASSRLLNTEAFF	TGTGCCAGCAGCAGACTCCTGAACACTGAAGCTTTCTTT
-	TRBV10-3	TRBJ2-5	many	CAISGGVQETQYF	TGTGCCATCTCTGGGGGAGTACAAGAGACCCAGTACTTC
TRBD2	TRBV5-1	TRBJ2-2	-	CASSLVSGGGNTGELFF	TGCGCCAGCAGCTTGGTTAGCGGGGGAGGAAACACCGGGGAGCTGTTTTTT
-	TRBV28	TRBJ2-7	many	CASRETGYGRYEQYF	TGTGCCAGCAGAGAAACAGGGTACGGTCGCTACGAGCAGTACTTC
TRBD2	TRBV29-1	TRBJ2-4	-	CSVRPGLAGVALAKNIQYF	TGCAGCGTCCGCCCAGGACTAGCGGGAGTGGCTTTAGCCAAAAACATTCAGTACTTC
TRBD1	TRBV20-1	TRBJ2-7	many	CSASDRGSTYEQYF	TGCAGTGCTAGCGACAGGGGATCCACCTACGAGCAGTACTTC
-	TRBV11-3	TRBJ1-5	-	CASSLDTGGAQNTNQPQHF	TGTGCCAGCAGCTTAGATACCGGTGGGGCCCAGAATACTAATCAGCCCCAGCATTTT
-	TRBV20-1	TRBJ1-1	-	CSATPTTSGADPEAFF	TGCAGTGCTACCCCCACGACATCGGGGGCAGACCCTGAAGCTTTCTTT
TRBD1	TRBV5-6	TRBJ1-5	-	CASSLGIGQGSSNQPQHF	TGTGCCAGCAGCTTAGGTATTGGACAGGGTTCCAGCAATCAGCCCCAGCATTTT
-	TRBV12-3/TRBV12-4	TRBJ2-7	many	CASSLGTVFGEQYF	TGTGCCAGCAGTTTAGGGACAGTATTCGGCGAGCAGTACTTC
-	TRBV6-2/TRBV6-3	TRBJ1-5	many	CASSYGQGQPQHF	TGTGCCAGCAGTTACGGGCAGGGACAGCCCCAGCATTTT
TRBD2	TRBV29-1	TRBJ2-7	many	CSVEGLAGDIEQYF	TGCAGCGTTGAGGGACTAGCGGGAGATATCGAGCAGTACTTC
TRBD2	TRBV15	TRBJ2-2	-	CATSRDSTSSGELFF	TGTGCCACCAGCAGAGATTCGACTAGCTCCGGGGAGCTGTTTTTT
TRBD1	TRBV27	TRBJ1-2	many	CASKTGQAAYGYTF	TGTGCCAGCAAAACGGGACAGGCGGCTTATGGCTACACCTTC
-	TRBV9	TRBJ2-6	-	CASSVAGAGANVLTF	TGTGCCAGCAGCGTAGCGGGGGCCGGGGCCAACGTCCTGACTTTC
-	TRBV4-1	TRBJ2-7	few	CASSQIGMQGEQYF	TGCGCCAGCAGCCAAATTGGGATGCAGGGCGAGCAGTACTTC
TRBD1	TRBV11-2	TRBJ2-7	many	CASSLDRYEQYF	TGTGCCAGCAGCTTGGACAGGTACGAGCAGTACTTC
TRBD1	TRBV9	TRBJ2-7	-	CASSVVTGDTEQYF	TGTGCCAGCAGCGTAGTTACAGGGGATACCGAGCAGTACTTC
-	TRBV12-3/TRBV12-4	TRBJ1-2	many	CASSLSIEVPFHYGYTF	TGTGCCAGCAGTTTGTCGATAGAGGTACCCTTCCACTATGGCTACACCTTC
-	TRBV29-1	TRBJ2-1	-	CSAARSNPSYNEQFF	TGCAGCGCCGCCAGGAGTAACCCCTCCTACAATGAGCAGTTCTTC
TRBD1	TRBV27	TRBJ1-6	many	CASSSDRGSSPLHF	TGTGCCAGCAGTTCCGACAGGGGGAGTTCACCCCTCCACTTT
TRBD2	TRBV20-1	TRBJ2-1	-	CSASKPTSGIWYEQFF	TGCAGTGCTAGTAAGCCGACTAGCGGGATATGGTATGAGCAGTTCTTC
TRBD1	TRBV6-5	TRBJ1-1	many	CASSYMDRGMRTEAFF	TGTGCCAGCAGTTACATGGACAGGGGGATGCGCACTGAAGCTTTCTTT
TRBD1	TRBV20-1	TRBJ1-5	few	CSANGGQGAFNQPQHF	TGCAGTGCTAATGGAGGACAGGGAGCGTTCAATCAGCCCCAGCATTTT
-	TRBV5-5	TRBJ1-6	-	CASSLQPALQSGNSPLHF	TGTGCCAGCAGCCTGCAACCCGCGTTACAGTCCGGGAATTCACCCCTCCACTTT
TRBD1	TRBV7-9	TRBJ2-7	many	CASGDRGYEQYF	TGTGCCAGCGGGGACAGGGGCTACGAGCAGTACTTC
-	TRBV12-3/TRBV12-4	TRBJ2-1	many	CASSFVGRVNEQFF	TGTGCCAGCAGTTTTGTCGGGAGAGTCAATGAGCAGTTCTTC
TRBD2	TRBV7-2	TRBJ2-7	many	CASSLPGLAGGYPLGYEQYF	TGTGCCAGCAGCTTGCCGGGACTAGCGGGAGGGTATCCCCTAGGCTACGAGCAGTACTTC
TRBD1	TRBV20-1	TRBJ1-5	many	CSAQPEWRQGGNQPQHF	TGCAGTGCTCAACCAGAGTGGAGACAGGGTGGAAATCAGCCCCAGCATTTT
TRBD1	TRBV30	TRBJ2-4	-	CAWSVMRQGAILTKNIQYF	TGTGCCTGGAGTGTAATGAGACAGGGGGCCATCTTGACCAAAAACATTCAGTACTTC
TRBD1	TRBV5-1	TRBJ1-2	-	CASTNAGGDYGYTF	TGCGCCAGCACCAATGCAGGGGGCGACTATGGCTACACCTTC
-	TRBV7-9	TRBJ2-5	many	CASSVMLETQYF	TGTGCCAGCAGCGTCATGCTGGAGACCCAGTACTTC